This T cell receptor (beta chain) came from a study of shared clonotypes between healthy human individuals. As defined, naive CD8 cells were CD45RO-negative and positively selected for CCR7, with terminally differentiated effector memory CD45RA+ cells excluded. This table comes from immunoSEQ multiplex PCR, and its TCRdb copy is limited to in-frame clones, with some not included. This sample has 800,000 to 950,000 clones; approximately 97% occur once, and the top ten carry less than 0.25%. The CDR3 is made up of 13 amino acids. Germline V gives CDR1 SEHNR, CDR2 FQNEAQ (reference sequence). V lost 5 bases and J 2 bases, leaving 8 bases between the germline ends.

The sequencing sample was made of naive CD8+ T cells sorted from blood. The chain has TRBV7-9 and TRBJ2-3, with D possibly called TRBD1 or TRBD2 (5 bases each). The sequence came from a man younger than 45 in good health. The CDR3 nucleotides read TGTGCCAGCAGCCGGGACGCCACAGATACGCAGTATTTT. Translating it yields CASSRDATDTQYF.